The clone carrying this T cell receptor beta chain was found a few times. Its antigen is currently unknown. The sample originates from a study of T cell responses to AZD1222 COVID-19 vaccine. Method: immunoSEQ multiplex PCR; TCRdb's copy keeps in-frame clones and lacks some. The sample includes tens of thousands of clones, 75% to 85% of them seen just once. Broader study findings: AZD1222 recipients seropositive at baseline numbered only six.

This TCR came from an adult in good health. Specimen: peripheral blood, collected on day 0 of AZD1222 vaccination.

The CDR3, as DNA: TGCAGCGTGAAGACAGGGGATTATGGCTACACCTTC. The encoded protein is CSVKTGDYGYTF. V usage is TRBV29-1 and J usage is TRBJ1-2; 8 bases line up with TRBD1. After removal of 6 bases from V and 5 bases from J, the junction contained 5 bases not matched to a gene. The CDR3 is made up of 12 amino acids. Germline CDR1 SQVTM, CDR2 ANQGSEA.